The 6 T cell receptor beta chains below come from one sample, sequenced in a study of identical twins. MiXCR, applied by TCRdb to the 5' RACE reads, yields one record per CDR3 protein. Of about 570,000 distinct CDR3 sequences in the sample, 9.6% were seen once. These records were also assigned to another study, of yellow fever vaccine responses in identical twins.

The sequenced sample was PBMCs. These receptors originate from a woman aged 18-29 years in good health.

This clonotype was seen repeatedly, ten times or more. The V gene is TRBV10-2, the J gene TRBJ2-7; D uncertain. CDR1 and CDR2 from the germline V gene are WSHSY and SAAADI. Trimming removed 3 bases at V and 3 bases at J, with 3 bases between. The CDR3 loop spans 11 amino acids. For the CDR3, the DNA is TGCGCCAGCAGTGACCGCTACGAGCAGTACTTC. Amino acid sequence: CASSDRYEQYF.

This clonotype was detected only a few times. V usage is TRBV20-1 and J usage is TRBJ2-7; 7 bases line up with TRBD2. V was pared by 6 bases and J by 6 bases, with 14 bases of the junction left unmatched. The CDR3 runs 14 residues. Germline CDR1 is DFQATT and CDR2 is SNEGSKA (reference sequence). The CDR3 protein is CSAIGGRDLPEQYF. CDR3 nucleotide sequence: TGCAGTGCCATAGGCGGGAGAGACCTACCCGAGCAGTACTTC.

The chain employs TRBV28 and TRBJ2-7; TRBD1 aligns across 7 bases. Trimming cost V 3 bases and J 6 bases; bases outside gene matches: 11. This CDR3 comprises 15 residues. Germline V lookup: CDR1 MDHEN, CDR2 SYDVKM. CDR3 sequence (DNA): TGTGCCAGCAGTTTCCCGGGGATACAGGGGTCCGAGCAGTACTTC. Protein sequence: CASSFPGIQGSEQYF.

There are many counts of this clonotype. The chain links TRBV12-3 or TRBV12-4 to TRBJ2-5, with a possible D match to TRBD1 (5 bases). Trimming pared 6 bases from V and 0 bases from J, leaving 11 bases between. There are 14 residues in the CDR3. CDR3 nucleotides: TGTGCCAGCAGCCTCGACAGATACCAAGAGACCCAGTACTTC. It codes for CASSLDRYQETQYF.

To note about this clonotype: Sequence at one end of the junction differs from germline and may be a read error. The rearrangement uses TRBV29-1 and TRBJ2-1; 8 bases are shared with TRBD2. From germline, CDR1 is SQVTM and CDR2 ANQGSEA. The CDR3 runs to 12 residues. CDR3 DNA sequence: TGCAGCGTGGGACTAGTAGGGCATGAACAGTTCTTC. Translation: CSVGLVGHEQFF.

This clonotype was observed once. Just one base apart from a much larger clone, this may be a read error. The chain joins TRBV5-1 to TRBJ2-1; D may be TRBD2 (6 bases). Germline CDR1 reads SGHRS; CDR2 reads YFSETQ. This CDR3 region has 16 residues. V was pared by 0 bases and J by 8 bases, with 18 bases between. The DNA of the CDR3 is TGCGCCAGCAGCTTGGCCTGGGACTGGGTCGGCTATGAGCAGTTCTTC. This encodes CASSLAWDWVGYEQFF.